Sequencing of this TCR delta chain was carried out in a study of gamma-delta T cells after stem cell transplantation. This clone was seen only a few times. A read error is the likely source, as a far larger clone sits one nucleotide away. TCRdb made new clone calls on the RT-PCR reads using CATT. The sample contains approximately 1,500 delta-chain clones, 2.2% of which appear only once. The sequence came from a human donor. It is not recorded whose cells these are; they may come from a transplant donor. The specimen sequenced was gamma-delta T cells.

The DNA for the CDR3 is TGTGCTCTTGGGGAACCCCCCCCTCCAACCGCAGAAGTACTGGGGACCCCCCCGGCCACCGATAAACTCATCTTT. It encodes CALGEPPPPTAEVLGTPPATDKLIF. The chain joins TRDV1 to TRDJ1, with 7 bases that match TRDD3. After removal of 1 base from V and 1 base from J, the junction contained 33 bases not matched to a gene. The CDR3 has 25 residues. Germline V gene sequence: CDR1 TSWWSYY, CDR2 QGS.